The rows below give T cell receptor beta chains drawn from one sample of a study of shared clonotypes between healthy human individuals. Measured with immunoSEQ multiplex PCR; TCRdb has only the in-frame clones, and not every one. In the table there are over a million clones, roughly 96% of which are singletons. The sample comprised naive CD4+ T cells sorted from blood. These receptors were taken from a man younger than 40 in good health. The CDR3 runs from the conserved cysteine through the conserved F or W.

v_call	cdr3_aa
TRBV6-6	CASSQVPGTEAFF
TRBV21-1	CASSQTRDRGGNQPQHF
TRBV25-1	CASSESRDRVDTIYF
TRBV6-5	CASSRGLADTYEQYF
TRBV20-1	CSARTTEAFF
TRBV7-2	CASSQGLAGIKTQYF
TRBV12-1	CASSFGDSYSYEQYF
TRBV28	CASSSKAPNPREVSDTQYF
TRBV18	CASSHAEEEQYF
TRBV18	CASSLHATGNTEAFF
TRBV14	CASSQETGYRSGANVLTF
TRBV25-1	CASSEFAFRGETQYF
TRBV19	CASSIPLAGGQDEQYF
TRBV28	CASSSGQVGSNEQFF
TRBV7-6	CASSLGASGSFSDTQYF
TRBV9	CASSVRDIQETQYF
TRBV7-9	CASSPHTVNTEAFF
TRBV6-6	CASSYTRSDTGYGYTF
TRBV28	CASTQSGANVLTF
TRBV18	CASSPLQAGPSTDTQYF
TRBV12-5	CASGLGTSGSQETQYF
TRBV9	CASSVTSGRNEQFF
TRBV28	CASSSQGSYNEQFF
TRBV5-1	CASSFSLENQETQYF
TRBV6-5	CASSYADRPYEQYF
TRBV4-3	CASSQDGPLAGVLEEQFF
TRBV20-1	CSASGTVEAFF
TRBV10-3	CAISPIYRDYNEQFF
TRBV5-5	CASSLGTGGLSSYTF
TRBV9	CASSKDRVPYNEQFF
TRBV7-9	CASSLNVRETQYF
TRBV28	CASSPLPDTQYF
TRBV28	CASSTPGQTFEAFF
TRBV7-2	CASSLERQSTDTQYF
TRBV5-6	CASSLGPPGKDEQFF
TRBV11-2	CASSIRLAGDHEQYF
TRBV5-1	CASSSGLRGTGVEKLFF